Included here is one T cell receptor beta chain sequence, with context. This clonotype has at least ten counts. The clone's antigen remains unknown. No base quality information exists; no much larger clone differs at one position. This specimen comes from a study of T cells in Graves' hyperthyroidism and ophthalmopathy (dated by TCRdb to the late 2010s). With respect to the entire study: Peripheral blood samples were taken at the time of initial diagnosis, prior to any treatment. A discovery cohort of 95 to 100 patients, about 43 with Graves' ophthalmopathy and 55 to 60 with stable Graves' hyperthyroidism, was used to find distinguishing TCR V-J signatures. Prospective prediction of ophthalmopathy was tested in an independent validation cohort of approximately 18 hyperthyroidism patients and 15 to 17 patients who later progressed to ophthalmopathy. For training and testing, the 100 patients in the discovery cohort were randomly divided in a 7:3 ratio. In roughly six Graves' hyperthyroidism patients, the study also compared T-cell repertoires from thyroid tissue with T-cell repertoires from blood. After blood sampling, hyperthyroidism patients were treated with methimazole at a starting dose of 30 mg daily, and ophthalmopathy patients were treated with high-dose intravenous methylprednisolone. The paper describes TCR Vbeta CDR3 sequencing of 120 to 150 peripheral blood samples, made up of some 42 ophthalmopathy patients, roughly 72 hyperthyroidism patients and about 17 progressor patients. General conclusions and limits of the study: Most expanded thyroid clonotypes (frequency above 0.001) were also found in blood, which suggests that blood repertoires may mirror thyroid immune responses. In validation, the model predicted progression to ophthalmopathy with roughly 70% sensitivity and roughly 72% specificity, a median of approximately 6.7 months before onset. In cross-validation, a model built on a 13 V-J signature told ophthalmopathy apart from stable hyperthyroidism with 85% to 90% sensitivity and about 81% specificity, and in testing the same model reached 80%/75%. No statistical method was used to fix the sample size in advance, and group allocation was not hidden from the investigators.

Amplification of TCR beta CDR3 regions was carried out from RNA transcripts. The TCR CDR3 was subjected to a first round of RT-PCR using the HTBI primer set and the Qiagen OneStep RT-PCR kit. A second multiplex PCR round built the libraries, followed by size selection and purification. Paired-end sequencing of the libraries was performed with 100 bp reads on an Illumina HiSeq2000. Concerning the study's data processing: SOAPnuke was used to process the raw data, with reads discarded if the reads contained adapters or uncalled bases, had a mean Phred below 15, or lacked an exact constant-primer or identifier match. High-quality paired reads were merged with COPE v1.2.5, and unique nucleotide sequences were defined as clonotypes. MiTCR v1.1 was used to align the clonotypes against IMGT TRBV, TRBD and TRBJ reference segments. The analysis included only V-J combinations with a frequency above 0.0001, which together covered approximately 99% of the repertoires. A TCS score was defined as the ratio of F50 (clonal expansion) to E x V (chaos), with BLOSUM62-based TCRdist applied between CDR3 peptides within each V-J. Welch's t-statistics and random forest reduced around 520 V-J features to under 15, which were used in a naive Bayes classifier (R e1071). The similarity between thyroid and blood repertoires was quantified using the Morisita-Horn index. Clones were called with MiXCR by TCRdb after fastp trimmed the public reads at Q25, and only in-frame beta chains were retained. For every CDR3 protein sequence, its rows merge into one entry that carries the most common genes and DNA. TCRdb assigned the V and J calls; the authors' analysis was not used. Within this sample are hundreds of thousands of distinct CDR3 sequences, with roughly 14% of them counted one time only. The ten top clones hold 3.5% to 4.5% of the sample.

From the cysteine through the phenylalanine, the CDR3 covers 13 amino acids. Here the CDR3 DNA is all that survives: 39 bases in frame from base 1. Looking up the germline V gene (reference sequence) yields CDR1 PRHDT and CDR2 FYEKMQ. Ends trimmed: V by 5 bases, J by 5 bases; bases unmatched to a gene: 5. In the ophthalmopathy patients, disease was moderately to severely active, with a Clinical Activity Score of 3 or more, a NOSPECS grade of 4 or more, and a duration of less than 3 months. The study excluded patients with uncontrolled infections, other autoimmune diseases, pregnancy or lactation. Diagnoses were established on the basis of clinical symptoms, serum thyroxine and TRAb, thyroid ultrasound, and orbital computed tomography. PBMCs were isolated from around 10 ml of fresh peripheral blood by Ficoll-Paque density gradient centrifugation. Total RNA was extracted using Trizol reagent, and RNA quality was assessed on an Agilent 2100 Bioanalyzer.

The TCR originated in a woman aged 40 to 50 with Graves' ophthalmopathy. Sequenced material: blood. The V and J segments used are TRBV13 and TRBJ1-2, with 7 bases in between that match TRBD1. The DNA sequence is given as TGTGCCAGCAGCCCCGAGGGGGCTTATGGCTACACCTTC. Its amino acids are CASSPEGAYGYTF.